These 31 T cell receptor beta chains originate from one sample sequenced in a study of blood T cells in healthy people across ages. A J-beta primer mix and a sample-barcoded 5' primer were used in a second PCR of roughly 6 to 11 cycles. TCRdb re-derived calls from the 5' RACE reads in MiXCR, one entry per CDR3 protein. This repertoire shows approximately 810,000 distinct CDR3 sequences, under 35% found once; its top ten account for roughly a sixth. The sequenced sample consisted of blood. The receptors originated from a woman of 80 years or more in good health.

V gene TRBV20-1 combines with J gene TRBJ1-1; D gene uncertain. V lost 1 base and J lost 7, with 22 bases in between. This CDR3 has 16 residues. Germline V gives CDR1 DFQATT, CDR2 SNEGSKA (reference sequence). Here the CDR3 DNA reads TGCAGTGCTAGAGTGGCTAACCGCCTTCGGGAGGGTGAAGCTTTCTTT. Its protein product is CSARVANRLREGEAFF.

The chain couples TRBV19 to TRBJ2-1, with D tentatively TRBD2 (5 bases). CDR1 LNHDA and CDR2 SQIVND come from the germline V gene (reference sequence). Trimming cost V 4 bases and J 6 bases, with 13 bases left between them. CDR3 length equals 14 residues. This chain's CDR3 is CASSTRPEANEQFF. The CDR3 coding sequence is TGTGCCAGTAGTACCCGTCCGGAGGCCAATGAGCAGTTCTTC.

In its sample, this clonotype was seen many times. J is TRBJ2-5 and V is TRBV9, with D possibly TRBD1 on 5 matching bases. CDR1 is SGDLS and CDR2 is YYNGEE in the germline V gene. V lost 0 bases to trimming and J lost 1 base, with 13 bases between them. The CDR3 runs to 16 residues. CDR3 in amino acids: CASSVGLAGRQETQYF. DNA of the CDR3: TGTGCCAGCAGCGTAGGACTGGCAGGGCGCCAAGAGACCCAGTACTTC.

This clonotype was seen many times. The genes are TRBV5-5 and TRBJ2-3; D is possibly TRBD1 (6 bases). Germline CDR1 reads SGHKS; CDR2 reads YYEKEE (reference sequence). CDR3 length: 15 residues. Trimming cost V 2 bases and J 0 bases, with 10 bases left between them. In DNA, the CDR3 is TGTGCCAGCAGCTTTAGGGGGTCTAGCACAGATACGCAGTATTTT. Translation: CASSFRGSSTDTQYF.

On this clonotype itself: Mismatch with germline at one junction end may stem from a read error. The chain employs TRBV4-1 and TRBJ2-5; the match to TRBD1 covers 7 bases. The germline V gene encodes CDR1 MGHRA and CDR2 YSYEKL. This CDR3 spans 15 amino acids. CDR3 loop: CAGSQLDRDQETQYF. The CDR3 region has the DNA TGCGCCGGCAGCCAATTAGACAGGGACCAAGAGACCCAGTACTTC.

This clonotype was seen repeatedly, ten times or more. J is TRBJ2-1 and V is TRBV7-2; the D is unclear. CDR1 and CDR2 from the germline V gene are SGHTA and FQGNSA. The CDR3 has 13 amino acids. Trimming took off 0 bases at V and 6 bases at J, with 6 bases between the two ends. CDR3 nucleotide sequence: TGTGCCAGCAGCTTAGCTCAGCCCAATGAGCAGTTCTTC. Translation: CASSLAQPNEQFF.

With respect to this clonotype: This may arise from a read error, as a much more abundant clone is one base away. It is unclear where the CDR3 begins or ends on the DNA, so no DNA is shown, and the CDR3 is as TCRdb lists it. The rearrangement joins TRBV6-2 or TRBV6-3 to TRBJ1-6. CDR1 and CDR2 (germline): MNHEY, SVGEGT. The CDR3 totals 15 residues, both ends included. CDR3: CASSLSWGFGSPPHF.

This clonotype was seen at least ten times. The chain is built from TRBV3-1 and TRBJ2-3, with D perhaps TRBD1 (6 bases). V was shortened by 2 bases and J by 8 bases, with 14 bases between the two germline ends. The CDR3 runs to 14 residues. The germline V gene has CDR1 LGHDT and CDR2 YNNKEL (reference sequence). The CDR3 DNA reads TGTGCCAGCAGCCAAAAAGGGGGTGAAGGTACGCAGTATTTT. Translated, it gives CASSQKGGEGTQYF.

This clonotype was counted many times. This sequence joins TRBV19 and TRBJ2-3, with a weak D call TRBD2 (6 bases). CDR3 length: 12 amino acids. Germline V CDR1 and CDR2: LNHDA, SQIVND (reference sequence). The V gene lost 5 bases and the J gene lost 9 bases, with 12 bases spanning the gap. The CDR3 reads CASSPRGGTQYF. The DNA for the CDR3 is TGTGCCAGTAGTCCCAGAGGAGGGACGCAGTATTTT.

This clonotype was detected ten times or more. This chain uses TRBV5-1 with TRBJ2-1; 7 bases fit TRBD1. Germline values: CDR1 SGHRS, CDR2 YFSETQ. With V trimmed by 0 bases and J by 14 bases, 8 bases remained unmatched. The CDR3 covers 13 residues. The CDR3 sequence: CASSLDGTVLKFF. The CDR3 DNA sequence: TGCGCCAGCAGCTTGGACGGGACAGTATTGAAGTTCTTC.

This clonotype was counted a few times. The genes are TRBV14 and TRBJ1-2, with 7 bases that match TRBD1. CDR3 length equals 16 residues. Trimming took 4 bases from V and 0 from J; bases not matched to a gene: 8. Germline CDR1 is SGHDN and CDR2 is FVKESK. CDR3 bases: TGTGCCAGCAGCCCAGGGGGGACAGAAGCTAACTATGGCTACACCTTC. Encoded protein: CASSPGGTEANYGYTF.

This clonotype turned up a few times. The V gene is TRBV7-9, the J gene TRBJ2-3; TRBD1 is a possible D gene (5 bases). V was pared by 3 bases and J by 3 bases, with 16 bases between. Germline values: CDR1 SEHNR, CDR2 FQNEAQ (reference sequence). This CDR3 has 16 amino acids. The CDR3 region is CASSFGSGSLTDTQYF. CDR3 DNA sequence: TGTGCCAGCAGCTTCGGTTCAGGGTCACTAACAGATACGCAGTATTTT. The variable domain in full, completed from reference TRBV7-9 and TRBJ2-3, reads DTGVSQNPRHKITKRGQNVTFRCDPISEHNRLYWYRQTLGQGPEFLTYFQNEAQLEKSRLLSDRFSAERPKGSFSTLEIQRTEQGDSAMYLCASSFGSGSLTDTQYFGPGTRLTVL.

As regards this clonotype: This may be a read error, as it is one base from a much larger clone. The CDR3 loop is CAISDGEGIYEQFF. DNA of the CDR3: TGTGCCATCAGTGACGGGGAAGGAATCTATGAGCAGTTCTTC. This chain links TRBV10-3 with TRBJ2-1, with D perhaps TRBD2 (5 bases). Germline V CDR1 and CDR2: ENHRY, SYGVKD. V lost 3 bases and J 8 bases, leaving 14 bases between the germline ends. The CDR3 runs to 14 residues.

The chain is built from TRBV7-9 and TRBJ2-6; D call uncertain. From germline, CDR1 is SEHNR and CDR2 FQNEAQ (reference sequence). The V gene lost 1 base and the J gene lost 0 bases, with 13 bases spanning the gap. The length of the CDR3 is 18 residues. DNA for the CDR3: TGTGCCAGCAGCTTAGGGGCCAGGTGGAGCTCTGGGGCCAACGTCCTGACTTTC. It specifies CASSLGARWSSGANVLTF.

This clonotype appeared many times. This chain connects TRBV25-1 to TRBJ2-3; D may be TRBD1 (5 bases). Germline CDR1 reads MGHDK; CDR2 reads SYGVNS. The CDR3 has 12 amino acids. V lost 9 bases and J lost 1, with 8 bases in between. In DNA, the CDR3 is TGTGCCAGTGGGGCCGGCACAGATACGCAGTATTTT. It translates to CASGAGTDTQYF.

Worth noting for this clonotype: This sequence may be a read error, since a much larger clone differs from it by one base. The J gene is TRBJ1-2, the V gene TRBV12-3 or TRBV12-4; D is perhaps TRBD1 (6 bases). Trimming left V 5 bases short and J 8 bases short, with 18 bases between. The CDR3 consists of 14 residues. The CDR3: CASSRDGGAGGYTF. For the CDR3, the DNA is TGTGCCAGCAGTCGGGACGGGGGGGCAGGGGGCTACACCTTC.

The chain has TRBV19 and TRBJ2-3; D is unresolved. CDR1 LNHDA and CDR2 SQIVND come from the germline V gene (reference sequence). V lost 6 bases and J 5 bases, leaving 9 bases between the germline ends. CDR3 size: 12 residues. This chain's CDR3 is CASSRLRDTQYF. The CDR3 DNA reads as TGTGCCAGTAGCAGGCTTAGAGATACGCAGTATTTT.

This clonotype was recorded only once. A clone one base away is much larger, so this may be a read error. The chain uses TRBV20-1 and TRBJ2-7; 8 nucleotides agree with TRBD2. Germline CDR1 DFQATT, CDR2 SNEGSKA (reference sequence). The CDR3 is made up of 13 amino acids. The CDR3 spells CRASRGGVNEQYF. CDR3 sequence (DNA): TGCAGGGCTAGTCGGGGGGGGGTGAACGAGCAGTACTTC.

Worth noting for this clonotype: No conserved phenylalanine or tryptophan is present at the end of the CDR3, so a read error is the likely explanation. The chain couples TRBV6-5 to TRBJ2-1; D perhaps matches TRBD1 (6 bases). The CDR3 extends over 11 amino acids. Trimming cost V 6 bases and J 12 bases, with 12 bases left between them. Per germline, CDR1 MNHEY and CDR2 SVGAGI. The CDR3 coding sequence is TGTGCCAGCAGCTACGGACAGAGGCAGTTCCTC. Amino acid sequence: CASSYGQRQFL.

This clonotype was observed many times. This chain uses TRBV6-2 or TRBV6-3 with TRBJ2-7, with D unresolved. V lost 6 bases and J lost 0, with 9 bases in between. Looked up from germline, CDR1 is MNHEY and CDR2 is SVGEGT. The CDR3 is made up of 13 amino acids. CDR3 amino acids: CASRAAASYEQYF. CDR3 nucleotide sequence: TGTGCCAGCAGGGCAGCCGCCTCCTACGAGCAGTACTTC.

The gene calls are TRBV9 and TRBJ2-5, with TRBD2 matching 9 bases. CDR3 length: 15 residues. Germline V CDR1 and CDR2: SGDLS, YYNGEE. J gave up 11 bases and V 0 bases, and 11 bases lay outside the gene matches. The CDR3 sequence is CASSVAGTSCNEQYF. The CDR3 DNA is TGTGCCAGCAGCGTAGCTGGGACTAGCTGCAATGAGCAGTACTTC. The full variable domain, with the rest looked up from reference TRBV9 and TRBJ2-5, is DSGVTQTPKHLITATGQRVTLRCSPRSGDLSVYWYQQSLDQGLQFLIQYYNGEERAKGNILERFSAQQFPDLHSELNLSSLELGDSALYFCASSVAGTSCNEQYFGPGTRLLVL.

This clonotype was detected ten times or more. The chain joins TRBV6-2 or TRBV6-3 to TRBJ2-4; weak D call: TRBD1 (5 bases). Trimming removed 5 bases from V and 0 bases from J, with 17 bases in between. CDR3 length: 17 amino acids. CDR1 MNHEY and CDR2 SVGEGT come from the germline V gene. The CDR3 protein is CASSISYRRLAKNIQYF. The CDR3 nucleotides are TGTGCCAGCAGTATCTCCTACAGGCGATTAGCCAAAAACATTCAGTACTTC.

This clonotype has ten or more counts. The V call is TRBV9, the J call TRBJ2-3; 7 bases are a match to TRBD2. The CDR3 sequence is 17 residues long. From germline, CDR1 is SGDLS and CDR2 YYNGEE. Trimming removed 4 bases from V and 0 bases from J; junction bases left unmatched: 11. Here the CDR3 DNA reads TGTGCCAGCAGCCCCCTGGGGGGGGGTCCCAGCACAGATACGCAGTATTTT. Its translation: CASSPLGGGPSTDTQYF.

This clonotype was picked up a small number of times. Being one base from a much bigger clone, this may be a read error. The gene calls are TRBV20-1 and TRBJ1-2, with D possibly being TRBD1 (5 bases). There are 15 residues in the CDR3. The germline gives CDR1 DFQATT, CDR2 SNEGSKA (reference sequence). CDR3 in DNA: TGCAGTGCCGGGACTGGAGCGTCAAGTAACTATGGCCACACCTTC. This translates into CSAGTGASSNYGHTF.

The sample holds many counts of this clonotype. The rearrangement uses TRBV9 and TRBJ2-1; TRBD1 matches at 10 bases. After removal of 4 bases from V and 3 bases from J, the junction contained 4 bases not matched to a gene. The CDR3 runs to 15 residues. CDR1 SGDLS and CDR2 YYNGEE come from the germline V gene. Written as DNA, the CDR3 is TGTGCCAGCAGCACGGGACAGGGGCTCTACAATGAGCAGTTCTTC. Protein sequence: CASSTGQGLYNEQFF.

At least ten counts were recorded for this clonotype. The rearrangement joins TRBV6-4 to TRBJ2-1; TRBD2 aligns across 12 bases. This CDR3 region has 15 residues. The V gene's germline CDR1 is MRHNA and CDR2 SNTAGT. J lost 10 bases, V lost 4 bases, and 8 bases had no gene match. The CDR3 sequence is CASSVLAGGVGEQFF. CDR3 nucleotide sequence: TGTGCCAGCAGTGTGCTAGCGGGGGGGGTCGGGGAGCAGTTCTTC.

The table lists this clonotype with many counts. The rearrangement uses TRBV5-1 and TRBJ1-2, with D tentatively TRBD1 (5 bases). The CDR3 consists of 12 residues. Germline assignment: CDR1 SGHRS and CDR2 YFSETQ. The V end lost 4 bases, the J end lost 7 bases, and 11 bases lay between the germline ends. This CDR3 is CASSPRVGGYTF. CDR3 coding DNA: TGCGCCAGCAGCCCCAGGGTTGGTGGCTACACCTTC.

A word on this clonotype: A much more abundant neighbour one base away suggests this may be a read error. This sequence joins TRBV6-2 or TRBV6-3 and TRBJ2-7; 8 bases match TRBD2. The CDR3 is 13 amino acids. Looked up from germline, CDR1 is MNHEY and CDR2 is SVGEGT. The V segment lost 7 bases and the J segment 3 bases; nucleotides outside the gene matches: 5. The CDR3 nucleotides are TGTGCCAGCACAACGGGAGGGGGCTACGAGCAGTACTTC. Its translation: CASTTGGGYEQYF.

This clonotype was detected ten times or more. V usage is TRBV5-1 and J usage is TRBJ2-7, with TRBD1 matching over 8 bases. V was clipped by 3 bases and J by 2 bases; unmatched bases: 4. Per the germline V gene, CDR1 is SGHRS and CDR2 is YFSETQ. CDR3 length: 14 amino acids. The CDR3 nucleotides are TGCGCCAGCAGCTGGACAGGGAGCGCCTACGAGCAGTACTTC. Protein: CASSWTGSAYEQYF.

This clonotype showed up many times. The chain employs TRBV15 and TRBJ1-2; possible D gene TRBD1, 6 bases. This CDR3 has 15 amino acids. Per germline, CDR1 LNHNV and CDR2 YYDKDF (reference sequence). V was trimmed by 0 bases and J by 4 bases, leaving 12 bases between them. This CDR3 is CATSRDGGLSYGYTF. Here the CDR3 DNA reads TGTGCCACCAGCAGAGATGGGGGGCTTAGCTATGGCTACACCTTC.

The rearrangement uses TRBV29-1 and TRBJ1-2, with D perhaps matching TRBD1 (5 bases). Germline CDR1 and CDR2: SQVTM and ANQGSEA. Trimming stripped 4 bases from V and 2 bases from J, with 11 bases between. This CDR3 has 13 amino acids. CDR3 region: CSVGGTENYGYTF. The CDR3 DNA follows: TGCAGCGTTGGAGGGACGGAAAACTATGGCTACACCTTC.